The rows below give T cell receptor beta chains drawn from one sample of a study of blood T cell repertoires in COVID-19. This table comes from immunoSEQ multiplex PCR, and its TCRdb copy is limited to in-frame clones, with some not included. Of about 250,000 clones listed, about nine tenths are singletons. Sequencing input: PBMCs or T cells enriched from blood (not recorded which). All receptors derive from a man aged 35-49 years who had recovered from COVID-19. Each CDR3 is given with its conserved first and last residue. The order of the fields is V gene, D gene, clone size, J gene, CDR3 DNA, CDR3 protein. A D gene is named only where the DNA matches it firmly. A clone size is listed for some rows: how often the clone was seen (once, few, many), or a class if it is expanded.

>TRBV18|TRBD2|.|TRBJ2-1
TGTGCCAGCTCCGAAACCACTGGCGGGAGGGCCGGGCAGTTCTTC
CASSETTGGRAGQFF
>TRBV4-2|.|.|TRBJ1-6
TGTGCCAGCAGCCAAGATAGGTCGGGGGTTAATTCACCCCTCCACTTT
CASSQDRSGVNSPLHF
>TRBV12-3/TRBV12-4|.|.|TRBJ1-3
TGTGCCAGCAGTCGGGGAAACACCATATATTTT
CASSRGNTIYF
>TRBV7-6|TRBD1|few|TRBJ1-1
TGTGCCAGCAGCCGACAGGGGTACACTGAAGCTTTCTTT
CASSRQGYTEAFF
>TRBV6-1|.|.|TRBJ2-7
TGTGCCAGCAGTGAAGCGCCCGGGGACGAGCAGTACTTC
CASSEAPGDEQYF
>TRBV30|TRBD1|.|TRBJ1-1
TGTGCCTACTACCGGGACAGGGTTCTTGTTTTCTTT
CAYYRDRVLVFF
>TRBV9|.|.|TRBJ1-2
TGTGCCAGCAGCCTTGGACAGTTCTATGGCTACACCTTC
CASSLGQFYGYTF
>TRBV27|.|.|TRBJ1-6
TGTGCCAGCAGTTCCCTCCGGGACATTAGTTTCCGGTATTCACCCCTCCACTTT
CASSSLRDISFRYSPLHF
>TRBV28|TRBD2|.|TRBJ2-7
TGTGCCAGCAAGAGGCGGACTAGCGGGAAGTCCTACGAGCAGTACTTC
CASKRRTSGKSYEQYF
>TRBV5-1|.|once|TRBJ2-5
TGCGCCAGCAGCTTGGCGGGTAGCTGGTTTAGGGAGACCCAGTACTTC
CASSLAGSWFRETQYF
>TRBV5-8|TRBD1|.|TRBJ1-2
TGTGCCAGCAGCTGGGGGCCTGACAGGGGAGTTTTGGACACCTTC
CASSWGPDRGVLDTF
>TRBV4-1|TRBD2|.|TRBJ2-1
TGCGCCAGCAGCCAAGTGTCCGCATGGGCTAGCGGGCCGTACAATGAGCAGTTCTTC
CASSQVSAWASGPYNEQFF
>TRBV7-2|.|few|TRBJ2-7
TGTGCCAGCAGCCTGCAGGTTAGCTCCTACGAGCAGTACTTC
CASSLQVSSYEQYF
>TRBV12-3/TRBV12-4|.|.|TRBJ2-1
TGTGCCAGCAGTTTAGCCAGATGGCATGAGCAGTTCTTC
CASSLARWHEQFF
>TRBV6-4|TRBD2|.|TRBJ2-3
TGTGCCAGCAGTGACTCTTCTAGCGGGGGCACAGATACGCAGTATTTT
CASSDSSSGGTDTQYF
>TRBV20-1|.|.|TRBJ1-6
TGCAGTGCAAGTGGCTCAGGAAAGAATTCACCCCTCCACTTT
CSASGSGKNSPLHF
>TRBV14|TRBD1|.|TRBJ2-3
TGTGCCAGCAGCCGCTGGACAGGCCTACGGAATACGCAGTATTTT
CASSRWTGLRNTQYF
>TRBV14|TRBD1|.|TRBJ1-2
TGTGCCAGCAGCCAAGATGGGACAGGGGTTGCCAACTATGGCTACACCTTC
CASSQDGTGVANYGYTF
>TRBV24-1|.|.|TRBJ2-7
TGTGCCACCAGTGAGCGGGACAGCTACGAGCAGTACTTC
CATSERDSYEQYF
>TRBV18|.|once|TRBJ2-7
TGTGCCAGCTCACTAGACACAGGGATCGAGCAGTACTTC
CASSLDTGIEQYF
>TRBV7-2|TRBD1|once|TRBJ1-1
TGTGCCAGCAGCCCCCGGGACAGGAGGAACACTGAAGCTTTCTTT
CASSPRDRRNTEAFF
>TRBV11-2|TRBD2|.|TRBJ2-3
TGTGCCAGCAGCTTCCGTAGCGGGACAGATACGCAGTATTTT
CASSFRSGTDTQYF